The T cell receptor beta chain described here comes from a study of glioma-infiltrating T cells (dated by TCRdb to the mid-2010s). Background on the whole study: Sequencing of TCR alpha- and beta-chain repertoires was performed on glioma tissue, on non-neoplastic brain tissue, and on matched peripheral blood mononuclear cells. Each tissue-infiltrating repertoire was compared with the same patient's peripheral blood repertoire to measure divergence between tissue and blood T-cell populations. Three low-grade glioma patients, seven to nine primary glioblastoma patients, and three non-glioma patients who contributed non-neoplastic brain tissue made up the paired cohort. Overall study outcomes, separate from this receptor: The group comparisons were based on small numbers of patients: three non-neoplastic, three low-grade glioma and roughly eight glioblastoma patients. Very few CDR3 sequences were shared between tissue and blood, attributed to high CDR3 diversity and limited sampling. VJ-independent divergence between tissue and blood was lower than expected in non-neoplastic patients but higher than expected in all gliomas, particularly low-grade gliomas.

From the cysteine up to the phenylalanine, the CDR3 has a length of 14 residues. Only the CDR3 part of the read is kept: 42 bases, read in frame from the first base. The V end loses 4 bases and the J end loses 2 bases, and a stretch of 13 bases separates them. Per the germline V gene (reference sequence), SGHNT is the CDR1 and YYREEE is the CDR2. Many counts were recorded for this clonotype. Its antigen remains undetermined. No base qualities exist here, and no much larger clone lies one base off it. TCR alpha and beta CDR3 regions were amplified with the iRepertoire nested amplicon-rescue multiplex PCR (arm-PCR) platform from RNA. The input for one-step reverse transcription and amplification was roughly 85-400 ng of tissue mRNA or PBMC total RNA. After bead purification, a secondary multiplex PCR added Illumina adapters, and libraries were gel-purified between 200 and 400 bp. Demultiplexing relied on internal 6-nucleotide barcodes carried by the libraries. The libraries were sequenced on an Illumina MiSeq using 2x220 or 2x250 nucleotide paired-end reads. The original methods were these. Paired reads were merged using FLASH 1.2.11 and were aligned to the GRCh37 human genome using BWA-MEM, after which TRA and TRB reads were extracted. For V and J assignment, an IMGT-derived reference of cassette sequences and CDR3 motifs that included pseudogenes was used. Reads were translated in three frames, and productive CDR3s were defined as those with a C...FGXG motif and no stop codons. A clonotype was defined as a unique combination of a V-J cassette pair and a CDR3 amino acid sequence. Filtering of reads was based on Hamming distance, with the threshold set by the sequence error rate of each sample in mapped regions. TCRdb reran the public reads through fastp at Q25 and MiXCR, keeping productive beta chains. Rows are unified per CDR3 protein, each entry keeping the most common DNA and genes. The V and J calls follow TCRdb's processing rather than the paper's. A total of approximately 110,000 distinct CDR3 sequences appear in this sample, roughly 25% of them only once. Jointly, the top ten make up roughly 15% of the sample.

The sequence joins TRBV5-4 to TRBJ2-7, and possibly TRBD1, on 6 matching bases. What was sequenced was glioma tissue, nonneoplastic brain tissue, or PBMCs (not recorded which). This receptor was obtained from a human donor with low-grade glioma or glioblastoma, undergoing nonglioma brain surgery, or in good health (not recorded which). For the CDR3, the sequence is CASSPGRGTYEQYF. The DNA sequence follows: TGTGCCAGCAGCCCCGGCAGGGGAACCTACGAGCAGTACTTC.